This T cell receptor beta chain was recorded in a study of control samples from healthy donors and cancer patients. With 2 bases clipped from V and 5 bases from J, the junction kept 6 bases outside the gene matches. The V gene's germline CDR1 is WNHNN and CDR2 SYGVQD (reference sequence). The CDR3 loop spans 15 amino acids. The method was immunoSEQ multiplex PCR; TCRdb's version includes in-frame clones alone and lacks a portion of them. The repertoire holds tens of thousands of clones, with almost 96% as singletons. The sequenced sample was blood. The sequence derives from a woman in her 30s in good health. The chain uses TRBV10-1 and TRBJ1-2; 9 bases agree with TRBD1. The CDR3 reads CASSEGGTGSYGYTF. The CDR3 nucleotides are TGCGCCAGCAGTGAGGGGGGGACAGGGTCGTATGGCTACACCTTC.